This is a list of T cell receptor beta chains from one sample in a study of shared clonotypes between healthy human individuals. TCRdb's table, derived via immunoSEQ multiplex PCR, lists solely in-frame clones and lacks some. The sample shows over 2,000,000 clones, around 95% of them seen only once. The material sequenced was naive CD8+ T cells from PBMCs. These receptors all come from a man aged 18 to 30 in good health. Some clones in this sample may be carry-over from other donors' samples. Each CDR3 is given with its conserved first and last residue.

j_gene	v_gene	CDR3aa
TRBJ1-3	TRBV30	CAWSAVQNTIYF
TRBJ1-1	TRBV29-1	CSVHLFSGRHTEAFF
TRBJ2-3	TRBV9	CASNPAGSGGDTQYF
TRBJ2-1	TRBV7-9	CASSPRQGSSYNEQFF
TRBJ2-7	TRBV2	CASRPRLAGVYEQYF
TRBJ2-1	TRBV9	CASSPPSTYNEQFF
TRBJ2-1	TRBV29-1	CSVSQGHLGSYNEQFF
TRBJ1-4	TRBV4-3	CASSQDGPTTSNEKLFF
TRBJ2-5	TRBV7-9	CASSSQREGETQYF
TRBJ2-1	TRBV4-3	CASSPQWRGGEQFF
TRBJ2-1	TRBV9	CASSVSGGTHNEQFF
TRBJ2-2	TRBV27	CASSVLEGGELFF
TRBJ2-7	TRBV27	CASSLFASYEQYF
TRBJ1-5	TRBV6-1	CASSPLDRDQPQHF
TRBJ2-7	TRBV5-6	CASSFQGSSYEQYF
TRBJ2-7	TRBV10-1	CASSEYRGMGEQYF
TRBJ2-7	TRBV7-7	CASSPDRDSYEQYF
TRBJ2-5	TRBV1	CTSRRQGFGETQYF
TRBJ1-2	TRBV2	CASSEDRLISGGYTF
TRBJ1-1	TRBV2	CASSALMGLNTEAFF
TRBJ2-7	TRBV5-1	CASSSGQGARNEQYF
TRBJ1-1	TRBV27	CASSSNFGMIPGGTEAFF
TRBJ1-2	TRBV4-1	CASSRTGTGSDGYTF
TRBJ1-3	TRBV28	CASSLLGSSGNTIYF
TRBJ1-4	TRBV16	CASSRTGTPNEKLFF
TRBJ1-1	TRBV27	CASQTAQGVDTEAFF
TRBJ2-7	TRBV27	CASSDPGQGVYEQYF
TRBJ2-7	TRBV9	CASSVGLVPYEQYF
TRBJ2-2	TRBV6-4	CASSPMAGGWTGELFF
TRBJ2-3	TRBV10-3	CAISPRGDTDTQYF
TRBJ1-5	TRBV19	CASHGQISNQPQHF
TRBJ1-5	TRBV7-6	CASSLDGTGFGQPQHF
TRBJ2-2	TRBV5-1	CASSPYRDPEAGELFF
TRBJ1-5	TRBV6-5	CASSSNRVFGQPQHF
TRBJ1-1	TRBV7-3	CASSLTGGSGTEAFF
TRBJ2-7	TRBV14	CASSPRLAGVDEQYF
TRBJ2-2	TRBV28	CASSLLGTANTGELFF
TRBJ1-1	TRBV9	CASSVAFGVTEAFF
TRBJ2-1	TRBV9	CASSVGRREAHYNEQFF
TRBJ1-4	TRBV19	CASSPRDRERFGEKLFF
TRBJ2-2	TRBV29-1	CSVDSTTGELFF
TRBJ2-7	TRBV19	CASSWTGSHEQYF
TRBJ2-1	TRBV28	CASSPNSGRAWNEQFF
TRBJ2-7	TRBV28	CASSFLGQGYEQYF
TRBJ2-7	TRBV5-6	CASSPGTVYEQYF
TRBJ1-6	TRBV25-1	CASSDRDRNSPLHF
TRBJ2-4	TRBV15	CATSSPLGGRGLKNIQYF
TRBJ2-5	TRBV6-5	CASSYSASRETQYF
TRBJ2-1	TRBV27	CASSLGGPYNEQFF
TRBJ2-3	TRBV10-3	CAISEPGGEGTDTQYF
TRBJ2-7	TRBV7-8	CASSDPGTGVYEQYF
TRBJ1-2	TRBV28	CASSSGSNYGYTF
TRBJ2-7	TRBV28	CASSPNPGTTDEQYF
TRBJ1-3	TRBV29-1	CSARTGSGNTIYF
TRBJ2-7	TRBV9	CASSELGQGTDEQYF
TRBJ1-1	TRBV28	CASRTGLNTEAFF
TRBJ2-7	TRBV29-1	CSVEVGRGEVEQYF
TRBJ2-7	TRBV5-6	CASSLAGNNYYEQYF
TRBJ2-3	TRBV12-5	CASGLILGQGTDTQYF